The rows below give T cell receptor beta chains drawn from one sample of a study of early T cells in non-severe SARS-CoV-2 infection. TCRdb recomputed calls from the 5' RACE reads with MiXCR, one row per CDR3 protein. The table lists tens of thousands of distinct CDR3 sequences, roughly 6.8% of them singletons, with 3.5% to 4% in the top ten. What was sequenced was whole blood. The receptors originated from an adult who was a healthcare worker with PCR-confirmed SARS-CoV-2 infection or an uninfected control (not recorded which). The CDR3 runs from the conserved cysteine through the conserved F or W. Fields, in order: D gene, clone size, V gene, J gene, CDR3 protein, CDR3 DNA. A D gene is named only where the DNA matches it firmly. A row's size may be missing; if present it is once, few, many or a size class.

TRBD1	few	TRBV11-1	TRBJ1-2	CASTPADRNYGYTF	TGTGCCAGCACCCCCGCGGACAGGAACTATGGCTACACCTTC
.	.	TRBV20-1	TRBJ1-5	CSVLTTYSNQPQHF	TGCAGTGTACTGACAACGTATAGCAATCAGCCCCAGCATTTT
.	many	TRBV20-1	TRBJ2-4	CSARPGVAKNIQYF	TGCAGTGCTCGCCCAGGGGTCGCCAAAAACATTCAGTACTTC
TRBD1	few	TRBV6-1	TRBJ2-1	CASSVRLTGTGVNEQFF	TGTGCCAGCAGCGTAAGACTAACCGGGACAGGGGTCAATGAGCAGTTCTTC
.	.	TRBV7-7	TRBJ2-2	CASSSYRASELFF	TGTGCTAGCAGCTCGTACAGGGCGAGTGAGCTGTTTTTT
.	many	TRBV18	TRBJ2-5	CASSPRRDNQETQYF	TGTGCCAGCTCACCCCGCCGGGACAACCAAGAGACCCAGTACTTC
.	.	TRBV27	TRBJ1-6	CATSLLVGYDSPLHF	TGTGCCACCTCCCTTTTAGTTGGGTACGATTCACCCCTCCACTTT
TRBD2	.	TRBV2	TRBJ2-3	CASGTSGGITDTQYF	TGTGCCAGCGGGACTAGCGGGGGGATCACAGATACGCAGTATTTT
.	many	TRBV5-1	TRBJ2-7	CASRPLEGSYEQYF	TGCGCCAGCAGGCCGTTGGAGGGCTCCTACGAGCAGTACTTC
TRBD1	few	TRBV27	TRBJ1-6	CASSFHRGQTYNSPLHF	TGTGCCAGCAGCTTCCACAGGGGCCAGACCTATAATTCACCCCTCCACTTT
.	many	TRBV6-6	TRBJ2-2	CASSRDRHSTGELFF	TGTGCCAGCAGCAGGGACCGACACTCCACCGGGGAGCTGTTTTTT
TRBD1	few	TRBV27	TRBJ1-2	CASSSRQGADGYTF	TGTGCCAGCAGTTCCAGACAGGGGGCGGACGGCTACACCTTC
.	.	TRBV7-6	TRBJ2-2	CASSLDTGTNTGELFF	TGTGCCAGCAGCTTGGACACCGGGACAAACACCGGGGAGCTGTTTTTT
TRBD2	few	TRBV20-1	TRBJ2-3	CSASTPRLAGNTDTQYF	TGCAGTGCTTCTACGCCTCGACTAGCGGGAAACACAGATACGCAGTATTTT
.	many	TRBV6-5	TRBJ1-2	CASSPIRRDNYGYTF	TGTGCCAGCAGTCCTATCCGCAGAGATAACTATGGCTACACCTTC
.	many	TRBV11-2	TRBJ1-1	CATSRWQPNTEAFF	TGTGCCACCAGCCGGTGGCAGCCGAACACTGAAGCTTTCTTT
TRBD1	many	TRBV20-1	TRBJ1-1	CSAREMGQGARMGTEAFF	TGCAGTGCTAGAGAGATGGGCCAGGGGGCGAGGATGGGCACTGAAGCTTTCTTT
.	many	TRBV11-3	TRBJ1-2	CASSPGSSTTNYGYTF	TGTGCCAGCAGCCCAGGAAGTTCGACTACTAACTATGGCTACACCTTC
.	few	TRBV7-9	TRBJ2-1	CASSLAGYEQFF	TGTGCCAGCAGCTTAGCAGGGTATGAGCAGTTCTTC
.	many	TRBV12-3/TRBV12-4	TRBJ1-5	CASSFVGTTNQPQHF	TGTGCCAGCAGTTTCGTGGGAACAACTAATCAGCCCCAGCATTTT
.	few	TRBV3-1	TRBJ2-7	CASSIGTSDYEQYF	TGTGCCAGCAGCATCGGGACGTCGGACTACGAGCAGTACTTC
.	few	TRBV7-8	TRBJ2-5	CASSLASLPIQETQYF	TGTGCCAGCAGCTTAGCGTCGTTGCCCATCCAAGAGACCCAGTACTTC
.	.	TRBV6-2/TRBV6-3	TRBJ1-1	CASSHSSSAEAFF	TGTGCCAGCAGTCACTCGAGTTCTGCTGAAGCTTTCTTT
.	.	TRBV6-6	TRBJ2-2	CASSYSGLPGELFF	TGTGCCAGCAGTTACTCCGGGTTGCCCGGGGAGCTGTTTTTT
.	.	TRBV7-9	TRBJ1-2	CASSRGGSSDYGYTF	TGTGCCAGCAGCCGTGGGGGAAGTTCGGACTATGGCTACACCTTC
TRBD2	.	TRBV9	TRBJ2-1	CASSPGGGSYNEQFF	TGTGCCAGCAGCCCCGGCGGGGGATCCTACAATGAGCAGTTCTTC
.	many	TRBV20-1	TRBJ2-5	CSASSEVSGYQETQYF	TGCAGTGCTAGTTCAGAAGTCTCGGGGTACCAAGAGACCCAGTACTTC
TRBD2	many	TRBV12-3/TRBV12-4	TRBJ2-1	CASSLGLGGGSYNEQFF	TGTGCCAGCAGTCTGGGATTGGGGGGGGGCTCCTACAATGAGCAGTTCTTC
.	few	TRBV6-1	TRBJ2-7	CASTRAPPYEQYF	TGTGCCAGCACCCGGGCCCCTCCCTACGAGCAGTACTTC
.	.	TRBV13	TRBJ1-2	CASSLGGDRRYGYTF	TGTGCCAGCAGCTTAGGAGGAGACCGCCGCTATGGCTACACCTTC
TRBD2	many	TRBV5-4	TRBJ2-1	CASSRTSPDEQFF	TGTGCCAGCAGCCGGACTAGCCCGGATGAGCAGTTCTTC
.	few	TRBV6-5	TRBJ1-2	CASTRVGDGYTF	TGTGCCAGCACCAGAGTCGGAGATGGCTACACCTTC
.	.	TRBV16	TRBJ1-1	CASSLIGDTEAFF	TGTGCCAGCAGCCTTATTGGTGACACTGAAGCTTTCTTT
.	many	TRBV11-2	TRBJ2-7	CASSIYWIPYSYEQYF	TGTGCCAGCAGCATCTATTGGATCCCGTACTCCTACGAGCAGTACTTC
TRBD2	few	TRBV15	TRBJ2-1	CATSRDLAGGNSYNEQFF	TGTGCCACCAGCAGAGATCTAGCGGGGGGGAATTCCTACAATGAGCAGTTCTTC
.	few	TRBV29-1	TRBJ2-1	CSVEIGNNEQFF	TGCAGCGTTGAGATCGGAAACAATGAGCAGTTCTTC
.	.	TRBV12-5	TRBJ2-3	CASGLSADTQYF	TGTGCTAGTGGTTTGTCCGCAGATACGCAGTATTTT
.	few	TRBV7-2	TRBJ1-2	CASSFRGAVRQGPGYTF	TGTGCCAGCAGTTTTAGAGGGGCCGTTCGGCAGGGGCCTGGCTACACCTTC
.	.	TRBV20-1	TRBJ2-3	CSVTKRGMGRGTQYF	TGCAGTGTCACCAAGCGGGGGATGGGCAGGGGGACGCAGTATTTT
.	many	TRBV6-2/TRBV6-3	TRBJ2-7	CASTGTQANSYEQYF	TGTGCCAGCACGGGAACGCAGGCGAACTCCTACGAGCAGTACTTC
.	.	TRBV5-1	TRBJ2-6	CASSLADPRGANVLTF	TGCGCCAGCAGCTTGGCCGATCCCCGGGGGGCCAACGTCCTGACTTTC